The TCR beta chain described here comes from a study of cytomegalovirus exposure and HLA in healthy donors. Study conclusions and caveats: According to an earlier analysis, most TCR beta V segments yielded productive rearrangements about 90% or about 30% of the time. CMV serostatus was the sole immune exposure information available. Analyzed later, association rates of TCRs varied across HLA loci, with DRB1 most and HLA-C fewest.

The primer mix had 60 Vbeta and 13 Jbeta primers. Generated by immunoSEQ multiplex PCR, the TCRdb table keeps only in-frame clones and is missing some. This table lists about 120,000 clones. As regards this clone: Its antigen remains unidentified.

This clonotype was obtained from a man in his late teens or twenties in good health and CMV-seronegative. Sequenced sample: PBMCs.

The CDR3 loop reads CASSYISVNSPLHF. As DNA, the CDR3 is TGTGCCAGCAGTTACATTTCGGTTAATTCACCCCTCCACTTT. The chain uses TRBV6-5 and TRBJ1-6; no definite D call. Trimming removed 2 bases from V and 6 bases from J, with 8 bases in between. This CDR3 contains 14 residues. Germline V gene lookup returns CDR1 MNHEY and CDR2 SVGAGI.